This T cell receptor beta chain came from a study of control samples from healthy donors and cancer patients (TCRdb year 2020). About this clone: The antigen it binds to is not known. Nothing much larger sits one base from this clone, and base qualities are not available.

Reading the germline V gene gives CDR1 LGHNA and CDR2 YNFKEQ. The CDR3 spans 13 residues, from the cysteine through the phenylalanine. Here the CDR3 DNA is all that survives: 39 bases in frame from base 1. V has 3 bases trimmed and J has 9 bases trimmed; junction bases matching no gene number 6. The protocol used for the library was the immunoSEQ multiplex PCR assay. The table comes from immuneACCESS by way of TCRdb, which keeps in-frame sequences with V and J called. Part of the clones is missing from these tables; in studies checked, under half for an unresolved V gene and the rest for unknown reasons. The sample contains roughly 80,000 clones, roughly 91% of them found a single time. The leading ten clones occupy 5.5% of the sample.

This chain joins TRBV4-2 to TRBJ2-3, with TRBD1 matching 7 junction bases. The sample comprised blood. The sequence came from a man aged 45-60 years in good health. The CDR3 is CASSQERGRTQYF. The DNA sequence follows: TGTGCCAGCAGCCAGGAGAGGGGGCGGACGCAGTATTTT.